Below, one T cell receptor (beta chain) is given with its context. Its antigen is undetermined. CDR1 and CDR2 from the germline V gene are MRHNA and SNTAGT. The CDR3 covers 16 residues. V lost 2 bases and J lost 1; bases outside the gene matches: 4. The entry originates in a study of blood T cells in healthy people across ages. Alongside a J-beta primer mix, a sample-barcoded 5' primer served in a second PCR lasting about 7 to 11 cycles. Every sample returned 2.5 million or more CDR3-containing paired-end reads. TCRdb analysed the 5' RACE reads with MiXCR anew, one entry per CDR3 protein. The sample carries over 1,500,000 distinct CDR3 sequences, around 50% recorded once. Those donating, healthy Caucasian individuals from Russia, were aged roughly 6 to 90. Overall study results and limits: Both naive CD4+ cell counts and diversity were greater in long-lived donors than in aged donors.

This TCR was recovered from a woman between 35 and 50 years old in good health. Specimen: blood. The genes are TRBV6-4 and TRBJ2-3; 9 bases fit TRBD2. The CDR3, as DNA: TGTGCCAGCAGTGACCGGGCTAGCGGGGGCACAGATACGCAGTATTTT. Protein sequence: CASSDRASGGTDTQYF.